This passage covers 7 T cell receptor beta chains from one sample sequenced in a study of cytomegalovirus exposure and HLA in healthy donors. The PCR had 60 Vbeta and 13 Jbeta primers. Repertoires were generated with immunoSEQ multiplex PCR, while TCRdb's copy carries only in-frame clones and drops some. The table records approximately 210,000 clones, approximately 79% of them present only once. Sequencing was carried out using PBMCs. The receptors shown here come from a male donor in good health and CMV-seronegative.

The J gene is TRBJ1-4, the V gene TRBV6-1, with 9 bases identical to TRBD1. Losses at the gene ends were 1 base for V and 3 bases for J; bases not matched to a gene: 3. Germline CDR1 and CDR2: MNHNS and SASEGT. The CDR3 runs to 16 residues. The CDR3 DNA follows: TGTGCCAGCAGTGAAGTGGGGACAGGGCCTAATGAAAAACTGTTTTTT. Translated: CASSEVGTGPNEKLFF.

The V call is TRBV7-2, the J call TRBJ2-1; TRBD2 matches at 7 bases. After removal of 5 bases from V and 13 bases from J, the junction contained 8 bases not matched to a gene. The V gene's germline CDR1 is SGHTA and CDR2 FQGNSA. CDR3 length: 12 amino acids. This chain's CDR3 is CASSPWGGSQFF. The CDR3 bases are TGTGCCAGCAGCCCCTGGGGCGGGAGTCAGTTCTTC.

The rearrangement links TRBV5-8 to TRBJ2-1; 9 bases match TRBD1. J gave up 7 bases and V 0 bases, and 8 bases lay outside the gene matches. This CDR3 has 16 amino acids. The germline gives CDR1 SGHTS, CDR2 YDEGEE. CDR3 amino acids: CASSLGPGTGSNEQFF. DNA of the CDR3: TGTGCCAGCAGCTTGGGGCCCGGGACAGGGTCGAATGAGCAGTTCTTC.

This rearrangement joins TRBV14 to TRBJ2-1; D is possibly TRBD1 (5 bases). Trimming stripped 5 bases from V and 4 bases from J, with 12 bases between. Looked up from germline, CDR1 is SGHDN and CDR2 is FVKESK. The CDR3 has 14 residues. CDR3 amino acids: CASSAQDRYNEQFF. CDR3 DNA: TGTGCCAGCAGCGCCCAAGACAGATACAATGAGCAGTTCTTC.

The V and J genes are TRBV28 and TRBJ1-4; TRBD1 matches 9 bases. This CDR3 is built from 15 residues. V shed 1 base and J 6 bases; nucleotides not matched to a gene: 3. Germline values: CDR1 MDHEN, CDR2 SYDVKM. CDR3 sequence: CASSLLTGGDEKLFF. The CDR3, as DNA: TGTGCCAGCAGTTTATTGACAGGGGGTGATGAAAAACTGTTTTTT.

The chain recombines TRBV12-5 with TRBJ2-2; the D gene is possibly TRBD2 (5 bases). CDR1 is LGHNT, CDR2 FRNRAP, per germline. V lost 1 base, J lost 7 bases, and 7 bases lay in between. The CDR3 loop spans 13 amino acids. CDR3 DNA sequence: TGTGCTAGTGGTTTGGACGGGGTCGGGGAGCTGTTTTTT. It codes for CASGLDGVGELFF.

This clone was observed a few times. This sequence joins TRBV4-2 and TRBJ2-3; D is undetermined. The CDR3 contains 14 residues. V shed 1 base and J shed 4 bases, with 9 bases lying between them. From germline, CDR1 is LGHNA and CDR2 YNFKEQ. Here the CDR3 DNA reads TGTGCCAGCAGCCAAGTAAAACTTTCAGATACGCAGTATTTT. It translates to CASSQVKLSDTQYF.